These 9 T cell receptor beta chains share one sample of origin, sequenced in a study of shared clonotypes between healthy human individuals. The assay was immunoSEQ multiplex PCR, and TCRdb's table has in-frame clones only and misses some. In the table there are roughly 1.4 million clones, roughly 98.5% of which are singletons. The sample consisted of naive CD4+ T cells sorted from blood. Documented subset: CD45RA+ positively selected. These receptors were collected from a man aged 25-45 years in good health.

This chain connects TRBV7-6 to TRBJ2-7; 9 bases line up with TRBD1. Trimming took 8 bases from V and 3 from J; bases not matched to a gene: 8. Germline V gene data show CDR1 as SGHVS and CDR2 as FNYEAQ. This CDR3 comprises 14 residues. The CDR3 nucleotides are TGTGCCAGCGGGAACAGGGGGCGAAGCTACGAGCAGTACTTC. It specifies CASGNRGRSYEQYF.

V is TRBV7-9 and J is TRBJ1-2; tentatively, D is TRBD1 (5 bases). The germline V gene has CDR1 SEHNR and CDR2 FQNEAQ (reference sequence). The CDR3 covers 15 residues. Trimming cost V 5 bases and J 8 bases, with 21 bases left between them. The CDR3 DNA reads as TGTGCCAGCAGCCCTGGGCAGGGTCTCAGTAGCGGCTACACCTTC. It translates to CASSPGQGLSSGYTF.

CDR3 residues: CASSLWAGGLTDTQYF. The CDR3 bases are TGTGCCAGCAGCTTGTGGGCGGGAGGATTAACAGATACGCAGTATTTT. The chain joins TRBV5-6 to TRBJ2-3, with TRBD2 identical over 8 bases. The CDR3 sequence is 16 residues long. Germline V gene sequence: CDR1 SGHDT, CDR2 YYEEEE. The V segment lost 1 base and the J segment 3 bases; nucleotides outside the gene matches: 7.

This clone was seen once. The CDR3: CASSPRTRHNTGELFF. The CDR3 bases are TGTGCCAGCAGCCCCCGGACTCGCCATAACACCGGGGAGCTGTTTTTT. This sequence joins TRBV9 and TRBJ2-2; D is possibly TRBD2 (5 bases). The CDR3 length is 16 residues. CDR1 is SGDLS and CDR2 is YYNGEE in the germline V gene. Trimming took 4 bases from V and 2 from J, leaving 15 bases between them.

The chain employs TRBV6-6 and TRBJ1-3; no definite D call. This CDR3 spans 16 amino acids. The germline V gene encodes CDR1 MNHNY and CDR2 SVGAGI (reference sequence). Trimming removed 1 base from V and 0 bases from J, with 10 bases in between. Here the CDR3 reads CASSYLSGNSGNTIYF. The CDR3 region has the DNA TGTGCCAGCAGTTACTTGTCAGGCAACTCTGGAAACACCATATATTTT.

V is TRBV11-2 and J is TRBJ1-2; possible D gene TRBD1, 6 bases. The CDR3 loop spans 15 amino acids. In germline, CDR1 is SGHAT, CDR2 FQNNGV. Deletions cut 5 bases from V and 4 bases from J, with 17 bases between. CDR3 protein: CASSATTGGAYGYTF. Here the CDR3 DNA reads TGTGCCAGCAGCGCCACGACAGGAGGCGCCTATGGCTACACCTTC.

The V call is TRBV6-5, the J call TRBJ2-7; TRBD1 is a possible D gene (7 bases). Germline values: CDR1 MNHEY, CDR2 SVGAGI. This CDR3 region has 16 residues. The V end lost 2 bases, the J end lost 5 bases, and 19 bases lay between the germline ends. The CDR3 region is CASSYRRGRWHDEQYF. The DNA of the CDR3 is TGTGCCAGCAGTTACAGGAGGGGGCGGTGGCACGACGAGCAGTACTTC.

The V call is TRBV5-1, the J call TRBJ1-1, with 10 bases lining up with TRBD1. With 4 bases clipped from V and 4 bases from J, the junction kept 7 bases outside the gene matches. Germline CDR1 SGHRS, CDR2 YFSETQ. The CDR3 is 15 amino acids. CDR3 sequence: CASSEETGGLTEAFF. The DNA for the CDR3 is TGCGCCAGCAGCGAAGAGACAGGGGGCCTCACTGAAGCTTTCTTT.

This clone appeared a single time. The chain uses TRBV5-1 and TRBJ2-5; TRBD1 matches at 7 bases. The CDR3 consists of 15 residues. The junction had 7 bases not matched to a gene; V was cut back by 2 bases and J by 3 bases. Germline V gives CDR1 SGHRS, CDR2 YFSETQ. CDR3 nucleotide sequence: TGCGCCAGCAGCTTCTTATCTACAGGGGAAGAGACCCAGTACTTC. The encoded protein is CASSFLSTGEETQYF. Together with reference TRBV5-1 and TRBJ2-5, the CDR3 gives the full variable domain: KAGVTQTPRYLIKTRGQQVTLSCSPISGHRSVSWYQQTPGQGLQFLFEYFSETQRNKGNFPGRFSGRQFSNSRSEMNVSTLELGDSALYLCASSFLSTGEETQYFGPGTRLLVL.